This is a list of T cell receptor beta chains from one sample in a study of T cells in Graves' hyperthyroidism and ophthalmopathy. From the multiplex PCR reads, TCRdb called clonotypes with MiXCR, one entry per CDR3 protein. Here the sample spans 350,000 to 450,000 distinct CDR3 sequences, about an eighth being singletons. The sample taken for sequencing was blood. The receptors derive from a man aged 50-60 years with Graves' ophthalmopathy. The CDR3 runs from the conserved cysteine through the conserved F or W. D genes are given only for firm matches. Expanded clones are given a class, and other clones once, few, many or no size at all.

TGTGCCAGCAGCTTAGCTGGGAACAGGGGGGGAAACACCATATATTTT CASSLAGNRGGNTIYF few TRBD1 TRBJ1-3 16 TRBV7-2
TGTGCCAGCAGCTTAATGGGTGTGACTAGCTACGAGCAGTACTTC CASSLMGVTSYEQYF few NA TRBJ2-7 15 TRBV7-3
TGTGCCAGCAGTCCTACAGGGGGGCGGCATGGCTACACCTTC CASSPTGGRHGYTF many TRBD1 TRBJ1-2 14 TRBV6-1
TGCAGCGTTGCGAGGGGGAGCAATCAGCCCCAGCATTTT CSVARGSNQPQHF few NA TRBJ1-5 13 TRBV29-1
TGTGCCAGCAGCCAAACCTTAGCGGGAGGTTCCTACGAGCAGTACTTC CASSQTLAGGSYEQYF many TRBD2 TRBJ2-7 16 TRBV3-1
TGCAGTGGCGTGGGGCCTGGGGCCAACGTCCTGACTTTC CSGVGPGANVLTF few NA TRBJ2-6 13 TRBV20-1
TGTGCCAGCAGTCCGGGAACTAGCAATTCCTACGAGCAGTACTTC CASSPGTSNSYEQYF many NA TRBJ2-7 15 TRBV28
TGTGCCAGCAGCTTAGTCGCAGGTCGTCCGTCCTACAATGAGCAGTTCTTC CASSLVAGRPSYNEQFF many NA TRBJ2-1 17 TRBV11-2
TGTGCCACCAGCAGAGCATTTGCGACACTCCCTAGGCCCCAGCATTTT CATSRAFATLPRPQHF few NA TRBJ1-5 16 TRBV15
TGTGCCAGCAGCTTAACGTCGTCAGGGCCAGATACGCAGTATTTT CASSLTSSGPDTQYF once NA TRBJ2-3 15 TRBV7-9
TGTGCCAGCAGTTACACCGGCGGGTCCTATGGCTACACCTTC CASSYTGGSYGYTF few NA TRBJ1-2 14 TRBV6-6
TGCAGTGCTAGGGACAACTACGAGCAGTACTTC CSARDNYEQYF few NA TRBJ2-7 11 TRBV20-1
TGTGCCAGTAGTCGGGGTTGGAGCTCTGGAAACACCATATATTTT CASSRGWSSGNTIYF NA NA TRBJ1-3 15 TRBV19
TGTGCCAGTAGTCTCGGGGGGGAAAATGAAAAACTGTTTTTT CASSLGGENEKLFF once NA TRBJ1-4 14 TRBV19
TGCAGTGCTAGAGTCGGAAACACCGGGGAGCTGTTTTTT CSARVGNTGELFF NA NA TRBJ2-2 13 TRBV20-1
TGCAGCGTTGAGGCGGGCTTCGCCTACAATGAGCAGTTCTTC CSVEAGFAYNEQFF NA NA TRBJ2-1 14 TRBV29-1
TGTGCCTGGAGTGTGACAGCTTATGGCAATCAGCCCCAGCATTTT CAWSVTAYGNQPQHF many NA TRBJ1-5 15 TRBV30
TGTGCCAGCAGTTTTCCGGGACTAGCGGGATACGAGCAGTTCTTC CASSFPGLAGYEQFF NA TRBD2 TRBJ2-1 15 TRBV12-3/TRBV12-4
TGCAGCGTTGTTTTGGCTAGCGGTGGCCGAGAGCAGTACTTC CSVVLASGGREQYF many TRBD2 TRBJ2-7 14 TRBV29-1
TGTGCCAGCTCACCGTCCGTCAGCTCCTACAATGAGCAGTTCTTC CASSPSVSSYNEQFF many NA TRBJ2-1 15 TRBV18
TGTGCCAGCAGTTTGACTAGCACTGACACAGATACGCAGTATTTT CASSLTSTDTDTQYF many TRBD2 TRBJ2-3 15 TRBV28
TGCAGCGTTGAGGGGTTCCGGGTCACAGATACGCAGTATTTT CSVEGFRVTDTQYF many NA TRBJ2-3 14 TRBV29-1
TGCGCCAGCAGCTTCTCCGGGACAGCCTACAATGAGCAGTTCTTC CASSFSGTAYNEQFF many TRBD1 TRBJ2-1 15 TRBV5-1
TGTGCCAGCAGGAGGGCACTAGTTAGCTCCTACGAGCAGTACTTC CASRRALVSSYEQYF few NA TRBJ2-7 15 TRBV2
TGCAGTGCTAAGACCGGACTAACTTTGGAGACCCAGTACTTC CSAKTGLTLETQYF few NA TRBJ2-5 14 TRBV20-1
TGCAGCGGACAGGGGGCAAGGACTGAAGCTTTCTTT CSGQGARTEAFF NA TRBD1 TRBJ1-1 12 TRBV29-1
TGTGCCAGCAGCCCGGGACTAGCGGACAGCTCCTACAATGAGCAGTTCTTC CASSPGLADSSYNEQFF NA TRBD2 TRBJ2-1 17 TRBV14
TGCAGTGCTAGACTCCTAGCGGGACCAGATACGCAGTATTTT CSARLLAGPDTQYF many TRBD2 TRBJ2-3 14 TRBV20-1
TGTGCCAGCTCACAGCTCGGGACTAACGACAATGAGCAGTTCTTC CASSQLGTNDNEQFF many TRBD2 TRBJ2-1 15 TRBV18
TGCAGTGCTAGAGATGGGGGCCTAGCGGGAGGGAACTACAATGAGCAGTTCTTC CSARDGGLAGGNYNEQFF NA TRBD2 TRBJ2-1 18 TRBV20-1
TGTGCCAGCAGTGGCGCGACAGGGGATAATTCACCCCTCCACTTT CASSGATGDNSPLHF NA TRBD1 TRBJ1-6 15 TRBV27
TGTGCCAGCAGTTACACGGCTAGCGGGAGGTTAAATGAGCAGTTCTTC CASSYTASGRLNEQFF many TRBD2 TRBJ2-1 16 TRBV6-5
TGTGCCAGCAGTTTATCGAAGGGGGTAGAGCAGTTCTTC CASSLSKGVEQFF many NA TRBJ2-1 13 TRBV27
TGTGCCAGTAGTACAACACCGATCGGGGCGGTTGTGGGCACTGAAGCTTTCTTT CASSTTPIGAVVGTEAFF NA NA TRBJ1-1 18 TRBV19
TGCAGCGTGGGCCCGGGACAGGGAGAGACTGAAGCTTTCTTT CSVGPGQGETEAFF many TRBD1 TRBJ1-1 14 TRBV29-1
TGCAGTGCTAGAGGGAATGAAAAACTGTTTTTT CSARGNEKLFF many NA TRBJ1-4 11 TRBV20-1
TGTGCCAGCAGTTCGCCGACTAGCGGGAGTCGGTTCGATAGGGACACCGGGGAGCTGTTTTTT CASSSPTSGSRFDRDTGELFF many TRBD2 TRBJ2-2 21 TRBV28
TGTGCCAGCAAACGGGAGGGCCGCAATGAGCAGTTCTTC CASKREGRNEQFF few TRBD2 TRBJ2-1 13 TRBV7-8
TGCAGTGCTAGCCCCGGGACAGGGAATCAGCCCCAGCATTTT CSASPGTGNQPQHF many TRBD1 TRBJ1-5 14 TRBV20-1
TGTGCCAGCAGCTTAGACAGGGGGTTTAGCGAGCAGTACTTC CASSLDRGFSEQYF many TRBD1 TRBJ2-7 14 TRBV7-8
TGTGCCTGGAGTGTATATGGTAGCGGGACCTCTGGGGCCAACGTCCTGACTTTC CAWSVYGSGTSGANVLTF many TRBD2 TRBJ2-6 18 TRBV30
TGCGCCAGCAGCCCCAGGGGTTACGGAAACACCATATATTTT CASSPRGYGNTIYF NA NA TRBJ1-3 14 TRBV10-2
TGTGCCAGCATATCGACAGTCGACTATGGCTACACCTTC CASISTVDYGYTF NA NA TRBJ1-2 13 TRBV25-1
TGTGCCACCAAGACAGACCCCCTCACAGATACGCAGTATTTT CATKTDPLTDTQYF many NA TRBJ2-3 14 TRBV2
TGTGCCATCAGCGAGGGGGCGGGCGAGCAGTACTTC CAISEGAGEQYF NA TRBD1 TRBJ2-7 12 TRBV10-3
TGTGCCACCAGTGATCGTCGCCGGGGATATAATTCACCCCTCCACTTT CATSDRRRGYNSPLHF NA NA TRBJ1-6 16 TRBV24-1
TGTGCCAGTAGTATAGTCGGGCAGGTTGGCACCGGGGAGCTGTTTTTT CASSIVGQVGTGELFF NA NA TRBJ2-2 16 TRBV19
TGTGCCAGTAGTACGTCCGGGACTATCCGTCGGACCGGGGAGCTGTTTTTT CASSTSGTIRRTGELFF many TRBD2 TRBJ2-2 17 TRBV19
TGTGCCAGCAGCCAAGGTGGTGAGTCCTACGAGCAGTACTTC CASSQGGESYEQYF NA NA TRBJ2-7 14 TRBV4-2
TGCGCCAGCAGCTTGGGAGGGTTCTCCTACGAGCAGTACTTC CASSLGGFSYEQYF many NA TRBJ2-7 14 TRBV5-1
TGTGCCAGCAGTGACGGCGTCAGCACAGATACGCAGTATTTT CASSDGVSTDTQYF NA NA TRBJ2-3 14 TRBV6-4
TGTGCCAGTAGTGTGCGGACAGGCCTCTCCTACGAGCAGTACTTC CASSVRTGLSYEQYF NA TRBD1 TRBJ2-7 15 TRBV19
TGTGCCAGCAGGCCGCCCGGGCGGGGACTTAATGAAAAACTGTTTTTT CASRPPGRGLNEKLFF NA NA TRBJ1-4 16 TRBV28
TGCGCCAGCAGCTTGGCCGGAGGAGCTCGGGACACTGAAGCTTTCTTT CASSLAGGARDTEAFF many NA TRBJ1-1 16 TRBV5-1
TGCAGTGCCCCCCCCAGGGGCCTGGGGGGCTACACCTTC CSAPPRGLGGYTF NA NA TRBJ1-2 13 TRBV20-1
TGCAGTGCTAGGGTCGTTAACAATGAGCAGTTCTTC CSARVVNNEQFF NA NA TRBJ2-1 12 TRBV20-1
TGTGCCAGTAGTGGACTAGCGGGAGAGTCTCGAAGGGAGACCCAGTACTTC CASSGLAGESRRETQYF few TRBD2 TRBJ2-5 17 TRBV19
TGTGCCAGCAGCTTAAAATCTGGGGCCAACGTCCTGACTTTC CASSLKSGANVLTF many NA TRBJ2-6 14 TRBV7-3
TGTGCCAGCAGCTTAGCTAGCGGAACTAGCACAGATACGCAGTATTTT CASSLASGTSTDTQYF many NA TRBJ2-3 16 TRBV7-9